Each of the 2 T cell receptor beta chains below was sequenced from the same sample in a study of T-cell memory formation after mild COVID-19. TCRdb redid the calling of the 5' RACE reads with MiXCR, one entry per CDR3 protein. The table lists around 80,000 distinct CDR3 sequences, 13% of them singletons. Sequencing used PBMCs or a T cell subset sorted from them (not recorded which). The receptors were sampled from a man between 18 and 29 years old who had mild COVID-19 (a few samples of this study predate the infection). Cell type and time point are not known.

The rearrangement links TRBV6-2 or TRBV6-3 to TRBJ2-3; 9 bases line up with TRBD1. After removal of 2 bases from V and 6 bases from J, the junction contained 3 bases not matched to a gene. This CDR3 region has 14 residues. Germline V gene lookup returns CDR1 MNHEY and CDR2 SVGEGT. The CDR3 sequence is CASSYGTGLDTQYF. In nucleotides, the CDR3 is TGTGCCAGCAGTTACGGGACAGGGTTGGATACGCAGTATTTT.

This clonotype was counted a few times. The chain joins TRBV6-6 to TRBJ1-4; possible D gene TRBD1, 6 bases. Trimming left V 4 bases short and J 7 bases short, with 13 bases between. The CDR3 contains 14 residues. The germline V gene has CDR1 MNHNY and CDR2 SVGAGI (reference sequence). CDR3 sequence reads: CASSSTGYTEKLFF. The CDR3 bases are TGTGCCAGCAGTTCCACAGGGTATACTGAAAAACTGTTTTTT.